The T cell receptor (gamma chain) under discussion was sequenced for a study of gamma delta lymphoproliferative disorders and STAT genes. At the level of the study: The LymphoTrack Dx TCRG Assay amplified gamma chains from at least 50 ng of genomic DNA. The EuroClonality-NGS protocol was used to prepare delta libraries.

V was clipped by 8 bases and J by 10 bases; unmatched bases: 21. This CDR3 contains 15 residues. TCRdb re-called the multiplex PCR reads via CATT. Of about 780 gamma-chain clones detected, 15% to 20% appear once; the ten largest clones hold approximately 40%. Genomic DNA from isolated PBMCs served as the sequencing template. The chain carries TRGV10 and TRGJ1 or TRGJ2. Since TCRdb gives no J gene, matching the DNA to germline was used here to assign it. TRGV10 is an ORF; its function is uncertain. This clonotype was obtained from a human donor in good health. Sequencing was done on a sample of blood. The CDR3 DNA reads TGTGCTGCGTGGGATTCTAATCCTAAATTATTAAAGAAACTCTTT. Amino acid sequence: CAAWDSNPKLLKKLF.